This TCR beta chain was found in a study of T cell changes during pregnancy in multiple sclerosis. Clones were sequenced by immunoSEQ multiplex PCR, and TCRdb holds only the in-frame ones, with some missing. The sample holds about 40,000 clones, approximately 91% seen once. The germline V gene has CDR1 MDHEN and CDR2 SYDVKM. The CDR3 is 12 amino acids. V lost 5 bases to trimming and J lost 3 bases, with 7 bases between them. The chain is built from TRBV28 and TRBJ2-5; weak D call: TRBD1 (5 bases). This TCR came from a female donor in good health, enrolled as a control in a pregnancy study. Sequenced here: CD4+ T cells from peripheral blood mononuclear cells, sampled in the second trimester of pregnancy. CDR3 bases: TGTGCCAGCAGTCAGGGTAAAGAGACCCAGTACTTC. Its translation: CASSQGKETQYF.